In its sample, the clone carrying this TCR beta chain was seen a few times. This sample stems from a study of blood T cell repertoires in COVID-19. Study-wide background: T cells, B-cell-depleted T cells, or PBMCs supplied cDNA or gDNA.

V trimming: 5 bases; J trimming: 6 bases; junction bases outside the gene matches: 2. Germline-derived CDR1 and CDR2 are SGHVS and FQNEAQ. The CDR3 is 13 residues long. Authors' analysis steps: From reference gene primer amplification, estimates of nucleated cell counts were derived. Produced via immunoSEQ multiplex PCR; TCRdb's table is partial and in-frame only. For V, J and clone size, that table is used; D and trimming come from the DNA. The sample carries approximately 260,000 clones, 80% to 90% recorded once. Participants were aged 18 to 89 years from approximately 23 US areas. Grouping used clinical history reported by participants in a survey and questionnaire.

The specimen was PBMCs or T cells enriched from blood (not recorded which). This rearrangement joins TRBV7-8 to TRBJ2-1, with 9 bases lining up with TRBD1. The clonotype originates from a man aged 30-40 years with acute COVID-19. The CDR3 is CASSRDRVNEQFF. The CDR3 DNA sequence: TGTGCCAGCAGCCGGGACAGGGTCAATGAGCAGTTCTTC.